This T cell receptor beta chain was profiled in a study of read filtering for tumor transcriptome and immune sequencing. As for the study in general: Mean patient age was around 66 years, range 47 to 80; 17 male, around 15 female.

This clonotype was counted at least ten times. This CDR3 comprises 14 residues. Per the germline V gene, CDR1 is MNHEY and CDR2 is SVGEGT. V shed 5 bases and J 1 base; nucleotides not matched to a gene: 5. Molecular barcoded adaptors covering alpha/delta and beta/gamma chains were used on 400 to 450 ng RNA. TCRdb re-analysed the reads in MiXCR, keeping a single row per CDR3 protein. The table has some 130,000 distinct CDR3 sequences, approximately 13% seen once. Sequencing was carried out using a population of CD138-negative cells sorted from bone marrow. The chain carries TRBV6-2 or TRBV6-3 and TRBJ2-7; TRBD2 matches 7 bases. This clonotype originated in a donor aged 40 or over with multiple myeloma. The CDR3 reads CASSVAGLSYEQYF. The CDR3 coding sequence is TGTGCCAGCAGTGTAGCGGGCCTTTCCTACGAGCAGTACTTC.